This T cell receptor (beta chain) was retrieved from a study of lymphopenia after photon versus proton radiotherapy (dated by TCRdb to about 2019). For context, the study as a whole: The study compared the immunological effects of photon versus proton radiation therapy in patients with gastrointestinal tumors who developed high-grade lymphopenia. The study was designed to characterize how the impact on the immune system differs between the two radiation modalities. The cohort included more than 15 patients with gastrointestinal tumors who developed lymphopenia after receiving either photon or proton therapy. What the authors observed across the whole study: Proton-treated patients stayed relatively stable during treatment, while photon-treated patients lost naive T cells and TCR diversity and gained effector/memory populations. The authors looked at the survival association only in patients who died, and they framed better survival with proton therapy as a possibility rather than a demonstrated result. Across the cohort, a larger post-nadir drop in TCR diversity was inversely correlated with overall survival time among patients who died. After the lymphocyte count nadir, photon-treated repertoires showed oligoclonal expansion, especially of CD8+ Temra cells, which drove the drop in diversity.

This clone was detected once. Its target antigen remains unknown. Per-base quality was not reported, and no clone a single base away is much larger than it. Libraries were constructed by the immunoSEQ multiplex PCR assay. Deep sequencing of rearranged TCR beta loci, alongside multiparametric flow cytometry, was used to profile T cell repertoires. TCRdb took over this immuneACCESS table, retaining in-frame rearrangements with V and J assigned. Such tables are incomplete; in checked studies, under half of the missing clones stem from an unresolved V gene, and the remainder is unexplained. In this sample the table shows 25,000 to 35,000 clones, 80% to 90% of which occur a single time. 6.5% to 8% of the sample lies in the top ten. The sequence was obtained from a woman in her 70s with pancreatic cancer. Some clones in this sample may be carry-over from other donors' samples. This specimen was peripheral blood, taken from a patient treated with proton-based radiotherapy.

This receptor has the CDR3 CASAYNRATEAFF. The DNA sequence reads TGTGCCAGCGCCTATAATCGGGCCACTGAAGCTTTCTTT. Recombination joined TRBV27 with TRBJ1-1; no D gene can be assigned with confidence. The V and J ends are trimmed by 8 bases and 4 bases, leaving 14 bases between them. In the germline V gene (reference sequence), CDR1 corresponds to MNHEY and CDR2 to SMNVEV. From the cysteine through the phenylalanine, the CDR3 covers 13 amino acids. The only DNA kept is the CDR3, 39 bases in frame from the first base.